Below are 9 T cell receptor beta chains sequenced from a single sample in a study of STAT5B mutations in CD4+ large granular lymphocyte leukemia. Produced via immunoSEQ multiplex PCR; TCRdb's table is partial and in-frame only. This table holds about 32,000 clones, 85% found once. Sequencing used CD4+ T cells from blood buffy coats. The receptors derive from a human donor in good health.

The genes are TRBV4-3 and TRBJ1-2, with D possibly TRBD1 on 5 matching bases. The germline V gene encodes CDR1 LGHNA and CDR2 YSLEER. V was clipped by 3 bases and J by 0 bases, with 11 bases between them. CDR3 length: 15 amino acids. The CDR3 sequence is CASSHDSYANYGYTF. The CDR3 nucleotides read TGCGCCAGCAGCCATGACAGTTATGCTAACTATGGCTACACCTTC.

Details on this clone: The junction departs from germline at one end; a sequencing error may be responsible. J is TRBJ2-7 and V is TRBV7-4, with unresolved D. CDR3 length: 14 amino acids. The germline V gene has CDR1 SGHVT and CDR2 SQSDAQ. CDR3 nucleotide sequence: TGTGCCAGCAGCTTAGGGTCGGATTCCTTCGAGCAGTACTTC. It encodes CASSLGSDSFEQYF. Filled out from reference TRBV7-4 and TRBJ2-7, the complete variable domain reads GAGVSQSPRYKVAKRGRDVALRCDSISGHVTLYWYRQTLGQGSEVLTYSQSDAQRDKSGRPSGRFSAERPERSVSTLKIQRTEQGDSAVYLCASSLGSDSFEQYFGPGTRLTVT.

The rearrangement uses TRBV5-1 and TRBJ1-1; TRBD1 might be the D (5 bases). The germline CDR1 and CDR2 sequences are SGHRS and YFSETQ. V gave up 5 bases and J gave up 3 bases, with 14 bases separating them. This CDR3 has 14 amino acids. CDR3 DNA sequence: TGCGCCAGCAGGGGGGGAGGCGACGACACTGAAGCTTTCTTT. Encoded protein: CASRGGGDDTEAFF.

The chain is built from TRBV7-2 and TRBJ1-1; the match to TRBD1 covers 7 bases. CDR3 length: 14 amino acids. Germline V gives CDR1 SGHTA, CDR2 FQGNSA. V lost 5 bases, J lost 4 bases, and 7 bases stayed unmatched. DNA of the CDR3: TGTGCCAGCAGCGCCCGACAGGGAATCACTGAAGCTTTCTTT. Translation: CASSARQGITEAFF.

The chain links TRBV6-5 to TRBJ2-5; 7 bases map to TRBD2. The CDR3 length is 12 residues. CDR1 MNHEY and CDR2 SVGAGI come from the germline V gene. V shed 4 bases, J shed 4 bases, and the junction held 0 bases outside the gene matches. The CDR3 DNA follows: TGTGCCAGCAGTTCTAGCGGAGAGACCCAGTACTTC. Translated: CASSSSGETQYF.

This chain connects TRBV11-3 to TRBJ2-1; maybe TRBD2 (6 bases). This CDR3 contains 12 residues. CDR1 is SGHNT and CDR2 is YENEEA in the germline V gene. V gave up 3 bases and J gave up 9 bases, with 9 bases separating them. CDR3 nucleotides: TGTGCCAGCAGCTTTGCGGGACGTGAGCAGTTCTTC. Amino acids: CASSFAGREQFF.

The chain couples TRBV29-1 to TRBJ2-3, with 11 bases identical to TRBD1. The CDR3 is 15 residues long. V was clipped by 6 bases and J by 6 bases; unmatched bases: 11. CDR1 and CDR2 (germline): SQVTM, ANQGSEA. The CDR3 loop reads CSVTIRTGGADTQYF. CDR3 DNA: TGCAGCGTCACGATACGGACAGGGGGCGCCGATACGCAGTATTTT.

The chain employs TRBV12-5 and TRBJ2-5, with 8 positions matching TRBD1. The CDR3 contains 15 residues. J lost 3 bases, V lost 4 bases, and 7 bases had no gene match. From germline, CDR1 is LGHNT and CDR2 FRNRAP. The CDR3 bases are TGTGCTAGTGGTTCCGGGACAGGCGGTAAAGAGACCCAGTACTTC. Translating it yields CASGSGTGGKETQYF.

This chain connects TRBV6-5 to TRBJ2-7; D is possibly TRBD1 (6 bases). This CDR3 is 14 amino acids long. V dropped 2 bases and J dropped 3 bases, with 11 bases sitting between them. Germline V gene data show CDR1 as MNHEY and CDR2 as SVGAGI. CDR3 nucleotide sequence: TGTGCCAGCAGTTACGGAACAGGGAACTACGAGCAGTACTTC. Protein product: CASSYGTGNYEQYF.